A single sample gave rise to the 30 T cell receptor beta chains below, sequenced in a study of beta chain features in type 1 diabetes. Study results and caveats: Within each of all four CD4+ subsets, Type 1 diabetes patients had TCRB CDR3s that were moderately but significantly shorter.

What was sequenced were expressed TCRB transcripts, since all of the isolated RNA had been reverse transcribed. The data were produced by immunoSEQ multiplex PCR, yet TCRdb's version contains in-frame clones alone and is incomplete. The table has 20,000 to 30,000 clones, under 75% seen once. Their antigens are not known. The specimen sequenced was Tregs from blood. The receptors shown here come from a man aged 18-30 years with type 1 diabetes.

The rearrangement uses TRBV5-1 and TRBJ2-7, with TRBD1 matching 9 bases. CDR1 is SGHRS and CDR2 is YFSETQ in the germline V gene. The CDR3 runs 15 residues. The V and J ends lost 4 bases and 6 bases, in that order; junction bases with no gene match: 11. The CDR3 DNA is TGCGCCAGCAGCCAAGCCGGGACAGGGTCCAGCGAGCAGTACTTC. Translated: CASSQAGTGSSEQYF.

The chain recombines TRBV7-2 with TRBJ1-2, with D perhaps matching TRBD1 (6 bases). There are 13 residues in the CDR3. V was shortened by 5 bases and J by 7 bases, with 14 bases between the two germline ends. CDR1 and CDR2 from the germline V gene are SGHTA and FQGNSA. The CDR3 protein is CASSAYREGGYTF. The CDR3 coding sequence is TGTGCCAGCAGCGCGTACAGGGAAGGTGGCTACACCTTC.

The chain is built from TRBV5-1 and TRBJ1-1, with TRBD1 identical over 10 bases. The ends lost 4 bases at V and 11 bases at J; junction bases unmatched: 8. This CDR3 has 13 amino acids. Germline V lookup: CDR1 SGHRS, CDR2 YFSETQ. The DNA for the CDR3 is TGCGCCAGCAGCGTCGGGACAGGGGATGCGGCTTTCTTT. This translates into CASSVGTGDAAFF. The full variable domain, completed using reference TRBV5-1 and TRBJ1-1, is KAGVTQTPRYLIKTRGQQVTLSCSPISGHRSVSWYQQTPGQGLQFLFEYFSETQRNKGNFPGRFSGRQFSNSRSEMNVSTLELGDSALYLCASSVGTGDAAFFGQGTRLTVV.

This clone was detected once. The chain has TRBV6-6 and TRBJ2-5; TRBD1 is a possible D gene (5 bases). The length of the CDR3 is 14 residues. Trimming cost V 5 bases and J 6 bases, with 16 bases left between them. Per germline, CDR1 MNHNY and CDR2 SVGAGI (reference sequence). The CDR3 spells CASSQTAGRKTQYF. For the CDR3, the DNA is TGTGCCAGCAGTCAGACAGCTGGTAGAAAGACCCAGTACTTC.

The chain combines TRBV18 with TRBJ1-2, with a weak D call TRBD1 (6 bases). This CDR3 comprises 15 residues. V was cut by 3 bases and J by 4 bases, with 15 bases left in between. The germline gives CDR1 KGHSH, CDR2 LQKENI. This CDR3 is CASSPFGTPSYGYTF. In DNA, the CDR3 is TGTGCCAGCTCACCCTTCGGGACACCAAGCTATGGCTACACCTTC.

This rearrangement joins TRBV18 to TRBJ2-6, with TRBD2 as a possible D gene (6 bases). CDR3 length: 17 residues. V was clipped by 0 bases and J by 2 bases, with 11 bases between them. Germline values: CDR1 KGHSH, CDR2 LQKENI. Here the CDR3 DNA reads TGTGCCAGCTCACCACCGGCAGGGAGGACTGGGGCCAACGTCCTGACTTTC. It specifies CASSPPAGRTGANVLTF.

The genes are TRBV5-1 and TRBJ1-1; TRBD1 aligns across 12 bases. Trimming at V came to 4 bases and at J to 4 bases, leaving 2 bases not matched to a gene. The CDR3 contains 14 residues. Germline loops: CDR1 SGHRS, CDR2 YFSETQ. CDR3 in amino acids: CASSPGQGATEAFF. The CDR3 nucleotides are TGCGCCAGCAGCCCGGGACAGGGGGCCACTGAAGCTTTCTTT.

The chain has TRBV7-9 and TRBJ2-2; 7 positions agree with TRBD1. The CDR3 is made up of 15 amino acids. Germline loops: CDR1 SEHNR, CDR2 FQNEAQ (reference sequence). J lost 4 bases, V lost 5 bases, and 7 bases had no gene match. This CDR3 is CASSRDRVATGELFF. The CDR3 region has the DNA TGTGCCAGCAGCCGAGACAGGGTAGCCACCGGGGAGCTGTTTTTT.

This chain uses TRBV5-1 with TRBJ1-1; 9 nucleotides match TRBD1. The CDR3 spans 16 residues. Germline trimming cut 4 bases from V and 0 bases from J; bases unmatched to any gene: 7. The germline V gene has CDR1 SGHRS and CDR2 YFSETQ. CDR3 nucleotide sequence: TGCGCCAGCAGCCCCACAGGGGGCGCCATGAACACTGAAGCTTTCTTT. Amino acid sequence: CASSPTGGAMNTEAFF.

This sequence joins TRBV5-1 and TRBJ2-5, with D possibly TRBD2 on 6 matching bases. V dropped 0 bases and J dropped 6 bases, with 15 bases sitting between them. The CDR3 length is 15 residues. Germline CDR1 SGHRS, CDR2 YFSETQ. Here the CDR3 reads CASSLEGLAWQTQYF. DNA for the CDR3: TGCGCCAGCAGCTTGGAAGGGCTAGCGTGGCAGACCCAGTACTTC.

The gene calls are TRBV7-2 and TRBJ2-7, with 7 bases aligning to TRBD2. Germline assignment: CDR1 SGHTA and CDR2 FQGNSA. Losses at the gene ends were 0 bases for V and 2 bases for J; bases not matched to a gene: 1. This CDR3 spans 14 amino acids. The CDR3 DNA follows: TGTGCCAGCAGCTTAGCGGGAGGGCCCTACGAGCAGTACTTC. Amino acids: CASSLAGGPYEQYF.

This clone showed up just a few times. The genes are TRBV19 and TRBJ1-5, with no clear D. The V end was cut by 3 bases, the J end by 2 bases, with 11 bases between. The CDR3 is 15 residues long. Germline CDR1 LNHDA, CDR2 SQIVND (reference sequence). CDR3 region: CASSMRKIGNQPQHF. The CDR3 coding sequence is TGTGCCAGTAGTATGCGCAAGATTGGCAATCAGCCCCAGCATTTT.

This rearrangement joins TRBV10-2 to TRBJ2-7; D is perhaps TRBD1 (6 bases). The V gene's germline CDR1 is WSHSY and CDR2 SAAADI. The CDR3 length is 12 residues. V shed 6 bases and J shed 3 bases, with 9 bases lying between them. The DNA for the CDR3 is TGCGCCAGCAGGGACAGAAACTACGAGCAGTACTTC. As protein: CASRDRNYEQYF.

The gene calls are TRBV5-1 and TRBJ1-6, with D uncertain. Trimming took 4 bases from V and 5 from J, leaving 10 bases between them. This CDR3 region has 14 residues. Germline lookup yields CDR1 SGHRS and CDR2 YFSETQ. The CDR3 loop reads CASSLRGDNSPLHF. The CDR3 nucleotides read TGCGCCAGCAGCCTCCGGGGTGATAATTCACCCCTCCACTTT.

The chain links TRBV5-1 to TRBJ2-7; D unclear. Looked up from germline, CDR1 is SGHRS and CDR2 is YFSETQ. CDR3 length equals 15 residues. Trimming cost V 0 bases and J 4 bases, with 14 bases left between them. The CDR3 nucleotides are TGCGCCAGCAGCTTGGATCCGGTCCCGAATTACGAGCAGTACTTC. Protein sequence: CASSLDPVPNYEQYF.

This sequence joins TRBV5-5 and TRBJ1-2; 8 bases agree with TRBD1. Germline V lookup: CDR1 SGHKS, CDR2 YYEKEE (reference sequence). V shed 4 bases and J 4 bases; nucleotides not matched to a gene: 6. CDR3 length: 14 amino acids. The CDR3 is CASSPGGTGYGYTF. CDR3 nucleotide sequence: TGTGCCAGCAGCCCCGGGGGGACAGGCTATGGCTACACCTTC.

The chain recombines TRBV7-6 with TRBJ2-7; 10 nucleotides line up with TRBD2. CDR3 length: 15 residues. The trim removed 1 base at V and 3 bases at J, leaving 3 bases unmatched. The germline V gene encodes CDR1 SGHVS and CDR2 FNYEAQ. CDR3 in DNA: TGTGCCAGCAGCTTAGGGCTAGCGGGGGACTACGAGCAGTACTTC. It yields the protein CASSLGLAGDYEQYF.

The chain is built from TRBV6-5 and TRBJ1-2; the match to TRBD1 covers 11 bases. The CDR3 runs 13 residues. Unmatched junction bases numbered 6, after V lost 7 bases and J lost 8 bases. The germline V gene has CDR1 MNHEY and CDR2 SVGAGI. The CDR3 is CASKLGQGDGYTF. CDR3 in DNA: TGTGCCAGCAAACTGGGACAGGGGGACGGCTACACCTTC.

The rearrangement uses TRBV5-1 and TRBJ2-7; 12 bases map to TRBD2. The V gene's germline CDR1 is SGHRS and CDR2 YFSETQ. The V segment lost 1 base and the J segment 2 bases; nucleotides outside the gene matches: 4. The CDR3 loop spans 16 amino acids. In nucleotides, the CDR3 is TGCGCCAGCAGCTTGTTGACTAGCGGGAGTGCCTACGAGCAGTACTTC. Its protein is CASSLLTSGSAYEQYF.

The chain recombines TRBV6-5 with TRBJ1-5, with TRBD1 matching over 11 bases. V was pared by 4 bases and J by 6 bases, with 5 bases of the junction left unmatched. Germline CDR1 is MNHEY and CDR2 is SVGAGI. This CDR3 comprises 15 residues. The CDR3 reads CASSSPGQGGQPQHF. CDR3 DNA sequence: TGTGCCAGCAGTTCTCCGGGACAGGGGGGTCAGCCCCAGCATTTT.

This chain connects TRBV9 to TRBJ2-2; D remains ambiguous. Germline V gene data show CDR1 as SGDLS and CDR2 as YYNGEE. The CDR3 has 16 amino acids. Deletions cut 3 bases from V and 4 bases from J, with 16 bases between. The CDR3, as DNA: TGTGCCAGCAGCGCTAGGATTCCGGTGGGCACCGGGGAGCTGTTTTTT. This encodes CASSARIPVGTGELFF.

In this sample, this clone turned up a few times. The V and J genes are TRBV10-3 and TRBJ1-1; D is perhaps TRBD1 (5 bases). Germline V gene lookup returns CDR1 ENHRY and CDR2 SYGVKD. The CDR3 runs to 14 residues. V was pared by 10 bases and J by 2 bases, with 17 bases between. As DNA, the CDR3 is TGTGCCACCCAACCGAAGACAGCAAACACTGAAGCTTTCTTT. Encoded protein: CATQPKTANTEAFF.

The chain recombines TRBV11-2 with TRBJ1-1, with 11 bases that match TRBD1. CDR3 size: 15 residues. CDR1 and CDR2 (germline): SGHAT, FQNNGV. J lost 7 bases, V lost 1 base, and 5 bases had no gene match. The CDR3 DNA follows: TGTGCCAGCAGCTTAGGGGGACAGGGGGGGAGTGAAGCTTTCTTT. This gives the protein CASSLGGQGGSEAFF.

The CDR3 DNA reads TGTGCCAGCAGCTTTTTATCAGGGTCGACTGGGGAGGAGTACTTC. This translates into CASSFLSGSTGEEYF. The chain combines TRBV7-9 with TRBJ2-5, with D possibly TRBD2 on 6 matching bases. The germline CDR1 and CDR2 sequences are SEHNR and FQNEAQ (reference sequence). The CDR3 sequence is 15 residues long. V was clipped by 3 bases and J by 12 bases, with 23 bases between them.

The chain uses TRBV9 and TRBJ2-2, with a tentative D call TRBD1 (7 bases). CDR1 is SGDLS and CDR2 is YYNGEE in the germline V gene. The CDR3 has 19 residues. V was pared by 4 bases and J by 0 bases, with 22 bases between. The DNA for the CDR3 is TGTGCCAGCAGCCCCCGGGCAGGACCCAGGGGGGCGAACACCGGGGAGCTGTTTTTT. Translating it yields CASSPRAGPRGANTGELFF.

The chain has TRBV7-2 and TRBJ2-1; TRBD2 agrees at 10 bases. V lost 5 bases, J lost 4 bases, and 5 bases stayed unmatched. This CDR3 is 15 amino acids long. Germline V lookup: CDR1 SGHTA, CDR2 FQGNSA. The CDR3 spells CASSPVAGGYNEQFF. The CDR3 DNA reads TGTGCCAGCAGCCCAGTAGCGGGGGGTTACAATGAGCAGTTCTTC. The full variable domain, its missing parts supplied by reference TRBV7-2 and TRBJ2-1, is GAGVSQSPSNKVTEKGKDVELRCDPISGHTALYWYRQSLGQGLEFLIYFQGNSAPDKSGLPSDRFSAERTGGSVSTLTIQRTQQEDSAVYLCASSPVAGGYNEQFFGPGTRLTVL.

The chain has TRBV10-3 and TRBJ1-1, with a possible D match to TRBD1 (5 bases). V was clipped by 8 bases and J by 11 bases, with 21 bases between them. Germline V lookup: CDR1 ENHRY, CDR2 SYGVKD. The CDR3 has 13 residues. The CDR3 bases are TGTGCCATCCGATCCCTGGGGCAGGGAATCGCTTTCTTT. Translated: CAIRSLGQGIAFF.

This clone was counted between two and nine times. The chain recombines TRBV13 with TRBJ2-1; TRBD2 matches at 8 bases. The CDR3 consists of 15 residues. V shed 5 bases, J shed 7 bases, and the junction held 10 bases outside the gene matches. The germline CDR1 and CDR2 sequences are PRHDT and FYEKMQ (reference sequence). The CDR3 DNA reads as TGTGCCAGCAGCCGAGGTTTAGCGGGACCTAATGAGCAGTTCTTC. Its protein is CASSRGLAGPNEQFF.

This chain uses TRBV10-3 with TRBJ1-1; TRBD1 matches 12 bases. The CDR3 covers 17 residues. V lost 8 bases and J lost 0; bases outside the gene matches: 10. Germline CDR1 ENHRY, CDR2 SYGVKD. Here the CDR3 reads CAIRGQGADLVNTEAFF. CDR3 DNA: TGTGCCATCCGGGGACAGGGGGCGGATTTGGTGAACACTGAAGCTTTCTTT.

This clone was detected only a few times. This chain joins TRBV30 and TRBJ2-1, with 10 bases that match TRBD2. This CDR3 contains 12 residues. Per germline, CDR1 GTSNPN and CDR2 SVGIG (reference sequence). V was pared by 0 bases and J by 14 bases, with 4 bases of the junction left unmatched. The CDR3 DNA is TGTGCCTGGAGTGTACTAGCGGGACCTAAGTTCTTC. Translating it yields CAWSVLAGPKFF.